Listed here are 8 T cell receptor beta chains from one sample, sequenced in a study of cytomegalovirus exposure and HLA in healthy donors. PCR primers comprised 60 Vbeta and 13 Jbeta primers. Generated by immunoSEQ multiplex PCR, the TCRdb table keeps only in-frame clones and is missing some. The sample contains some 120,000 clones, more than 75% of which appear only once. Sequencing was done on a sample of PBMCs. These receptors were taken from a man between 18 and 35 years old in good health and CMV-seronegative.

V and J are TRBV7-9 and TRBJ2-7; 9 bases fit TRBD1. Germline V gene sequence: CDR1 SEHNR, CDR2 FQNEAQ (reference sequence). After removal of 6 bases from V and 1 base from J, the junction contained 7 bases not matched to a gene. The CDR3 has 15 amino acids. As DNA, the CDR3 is TGTGCCAGCAGTTTACCGGGACAGGGATCCTACGAGCAGTACTTC. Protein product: CASSLPGQGSYEQYF.

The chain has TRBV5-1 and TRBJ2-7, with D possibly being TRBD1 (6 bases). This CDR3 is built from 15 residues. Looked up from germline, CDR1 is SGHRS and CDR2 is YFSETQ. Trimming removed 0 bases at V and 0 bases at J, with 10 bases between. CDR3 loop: CASSLATGPSYEQYF. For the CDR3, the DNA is TGCGCCAGCAGCTTGGCCACAGGGCCCTCCTACGAGCAGTACTTC.

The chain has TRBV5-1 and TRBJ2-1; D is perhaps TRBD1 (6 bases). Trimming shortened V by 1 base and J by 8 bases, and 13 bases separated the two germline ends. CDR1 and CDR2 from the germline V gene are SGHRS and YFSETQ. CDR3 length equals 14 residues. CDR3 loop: CASSLQQGVDEQFF. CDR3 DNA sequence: TGCGCCAGCAGCTTGCAACAGGGCGTGGATGAGCAGTTCTTC. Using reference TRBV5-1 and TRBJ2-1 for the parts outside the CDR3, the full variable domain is KAGVTQTPRYLIKTRGQQVTLSCSPISGHRSVSWYQQTPGQGLQFLFEYFSETQRNKGNFPGRFSGRQFSNSRSEMNVSTLELGDSALYLCASSLQQGVDEQFFGPGTRLTVL.

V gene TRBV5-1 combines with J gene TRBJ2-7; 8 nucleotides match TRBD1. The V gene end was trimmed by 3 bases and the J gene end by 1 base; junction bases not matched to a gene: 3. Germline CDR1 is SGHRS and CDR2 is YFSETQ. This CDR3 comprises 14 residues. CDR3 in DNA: TGCGCCAGCAGCTGGGGACAGGCATCCTACGAGCAGTACTTC. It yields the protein CASSWGQASYEQYF.

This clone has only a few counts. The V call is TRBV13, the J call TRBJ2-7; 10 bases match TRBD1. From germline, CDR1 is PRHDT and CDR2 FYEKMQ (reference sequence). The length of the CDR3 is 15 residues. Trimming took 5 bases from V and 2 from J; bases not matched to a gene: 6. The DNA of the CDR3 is TGTGCCAGCAGCAAAGCCGGGACAGGGGCCTACGAGCAGTACTTC. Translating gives CASSKAGTGAYEQYF.

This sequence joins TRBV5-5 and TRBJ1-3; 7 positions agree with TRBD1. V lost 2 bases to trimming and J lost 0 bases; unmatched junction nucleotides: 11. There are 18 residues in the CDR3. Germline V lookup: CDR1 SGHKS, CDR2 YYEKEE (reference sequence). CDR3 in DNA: TGTGCCAGCAGCTTTAGTACAGGGGCCCTCTCCTCTGGAAACACCATATATTTT. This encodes CASSFSTGALSSGNTIYF.

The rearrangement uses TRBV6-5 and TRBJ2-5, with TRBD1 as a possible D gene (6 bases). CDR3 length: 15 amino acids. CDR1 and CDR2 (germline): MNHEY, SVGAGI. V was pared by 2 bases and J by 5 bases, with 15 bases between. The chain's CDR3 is CASSYLTAGQETQYF. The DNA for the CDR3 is TGTGCCAGCAGTTACCTGACAGCCGGACAGGAGACCCAGTACTTC.

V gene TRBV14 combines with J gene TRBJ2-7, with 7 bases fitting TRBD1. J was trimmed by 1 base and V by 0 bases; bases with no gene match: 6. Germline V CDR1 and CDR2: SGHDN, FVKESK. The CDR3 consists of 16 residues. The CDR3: CASSQDLATGSYEQYF. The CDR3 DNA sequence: TGTGCCAGCAGCCAAGATCTGGCGACAGGGTCCTACGAGCAGTACTTC.